The 7 T cell receptor beta chains listed next were all sequenced from one sample in a study of control samples from healthy donors and cancer patients. Profiling relied on immunoSEQ multiplex PCR, and the TCRdb table lists in-frame clones only, not all of them. Here the sample spans more than 150,000 clones, 93% being singletons. The specimen sequenced was blood. Every receptor here comes from a man aged 45-65 years in good health.

The genes are TRBV19 and TRBJ2-2; no definite D call. Germline-derived CDR1 and CDR2 are LNHDA and SQIVND (reference sequence). The CDR3 consists of 11 residues. Trimming took off 3 bases at V and 13 bases at J, with 9 bases between the two ends. The CDR3 DNA is TGTGCCAGTAGTATTGGTTGGGGGCTGTTTTTT. Protein: CASSIGWGLFF.

The chain carries TRBV4-1 and TRBJ1-2; D uncertain. This CDR3 spans 15 amino acids. V was shortened by 0 bases and J by 8 bases, with 16 bases between the two germline ends. Germline V gives CDR1 MGHRA, CDR2 YSYEKL. The DNA of the CDR3 is TGCGCCAGCAGCCAAGATCGGTCTTACCGCCTAGGCTACACCTTC. Protein product: CASSQDRSYRLGYTF.

CDR3 in DNA: TGTGCCAGCAGCCAAAGGTCGGACGTCTACTCTGGAAACACCATATATTTT. Its translation is CASSQRSDVYSGNTIYF. The chain recombines TRBV3-1 (or the pseudogene TRBV3-2) with TRBJ1-3; D is undetermined. Between the trimmed V and J ends, which lost 2 bases and 0 bases, there was a span of 14 bases. In germline, CDR1 is LGHDT, CDR2 YNNKEL (reference sequence). The CDR3 is 17 residues long.

The gene calls are TRBV11-1 and TRBJ2-5, with 9 bases matching TRBD1. This CDR3 has 14 residues. Per the germline V gene, CDR1 is SGHAT and CDR2 is FQDESV (reference sequence). V lost 8 bases to trimming and J lost 5 bases; unmatched junction nucleotides: 9. CDR3 sequence: CASSDRGLLETQYF. CDR3 DNA: TGTGCCAGCTCGGACAGGGGCCTCCTTGAGACCCAGTACTTC.

The chain links TRBV5-6 to TRBJ2-1; 13 bases are a match to TRBD2. Germline loops: CDR1 SGHDT, CDR2 YYEEEE. V lost 3 bases, J lost 1 base, and 4 bases stayed unmatched. The CDR3 sequence is 17 residues long. This CDR3 is CASSSRLAGGSYNEQFF. CDR3 nucleotides: TGTGCCAGCAGCTCCCGACTAGCGGGAGGATCCTACAATGAGCAGTTCTTC.

The chain uses TRBV4-2 and TRBJ2-3, with TRBD2 matching over 14 bases. Trimming cost V 3 bases and J 3 bases; bases outside gene matches: 11. Germline V gives CDR1 LGHNA, CDR2 YNFKEQ. This CDR3 is built from 19 residues. The CDR3 coding sequence is TGTGCCAGCAGCCAGACCGGGACTAGCGGGGGTGGGCGGACAGATACGCAGTATTTT. Encoded protein: CASSQTGTSGGGRTDTQYF.

The V call is TRBV11-2, the J call TRBJ2-1; 13 positions agree with TRBD2. Germline CDR1 is SGHAT and CDR2 is FQNNGV. CDR3 length: 16 residues. With 1 base clipped from V and 7 bases from J, the junction kept 4 bases outside the gene matches. CDR3 sequence: CASSLVGTSGKNEQFF. Written as DNA, the CDR3 is TGTGCCAGCAGCTTAGTAGGGACTAGCGGGAAGAATGAGCAGTTCTTC.